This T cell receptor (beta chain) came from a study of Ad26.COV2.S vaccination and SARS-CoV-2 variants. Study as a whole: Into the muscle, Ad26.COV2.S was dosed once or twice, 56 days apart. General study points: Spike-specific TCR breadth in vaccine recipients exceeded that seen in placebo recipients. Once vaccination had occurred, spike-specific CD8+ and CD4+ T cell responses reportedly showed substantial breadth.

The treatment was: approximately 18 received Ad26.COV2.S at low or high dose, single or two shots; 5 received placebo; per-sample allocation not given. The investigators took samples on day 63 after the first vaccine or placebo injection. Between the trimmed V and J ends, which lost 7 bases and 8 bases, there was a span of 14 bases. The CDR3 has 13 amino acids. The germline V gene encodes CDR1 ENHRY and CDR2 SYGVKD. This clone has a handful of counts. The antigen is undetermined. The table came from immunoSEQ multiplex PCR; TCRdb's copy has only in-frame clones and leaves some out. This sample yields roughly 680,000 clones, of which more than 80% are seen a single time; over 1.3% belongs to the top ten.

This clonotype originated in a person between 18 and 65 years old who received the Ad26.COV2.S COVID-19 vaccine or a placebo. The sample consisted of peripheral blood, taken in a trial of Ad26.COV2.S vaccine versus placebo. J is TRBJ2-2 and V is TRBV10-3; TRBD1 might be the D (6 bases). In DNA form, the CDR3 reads TGTGCCATCACAAGCTCCCAGGGGGGGGAGCTGTTTTTT. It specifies CAITSSQGGELFF.